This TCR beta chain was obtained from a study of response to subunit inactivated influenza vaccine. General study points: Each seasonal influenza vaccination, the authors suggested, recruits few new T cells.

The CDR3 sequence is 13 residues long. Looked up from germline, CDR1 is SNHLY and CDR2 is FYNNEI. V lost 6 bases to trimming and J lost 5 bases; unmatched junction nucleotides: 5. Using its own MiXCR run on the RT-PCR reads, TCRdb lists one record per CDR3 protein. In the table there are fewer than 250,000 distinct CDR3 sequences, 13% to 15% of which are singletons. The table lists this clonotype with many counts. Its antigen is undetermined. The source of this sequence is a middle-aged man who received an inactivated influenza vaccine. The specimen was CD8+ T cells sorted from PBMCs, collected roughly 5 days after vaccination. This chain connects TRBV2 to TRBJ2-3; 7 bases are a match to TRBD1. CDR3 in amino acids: CASRVRGQDTQYF. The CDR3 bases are TGTGCCAGCAGGGTAAGGGGGCAAGATACGCAGTATTTT.